This TCR beta chain was retrieved from a study of OX40 agonist ivuxolimab in advanced cancers. Overall study context: Prior checkpoint blockade (anti-PD-1, anti-PD-L1 or anti-CTLA-4) was permitted; approximately 44% had it.

The CDR3 has 15 amino acids. Germline trimming cut 6 bases from V and 8 bases from J; bases unmatched to any gene: 10. Germline CDR1 and CDR2: LNHDA and SQIVND (reference sequence). Using immunoSEQ multiplex PCR, the repertoire was profiled, and TCRdb retains in-frame clones only, with some absent. The sample holds 62,000 or so clones, about 89% seen once. This sequence joins TRBV19 and TRBJ1-4; TRBD1 matches at 9 bases. The sample here was CD4+ or CD8+ T cells sorted from blood, taken in a trial of the OX40 agonist ivuxolimab. The TCR comes from an adult with an advanced solid tumor such as melanoma, head and neck, liver or kidney cancer. The CDR3, as DNA: TGTGCCAGTAGACTTTTCTCGACAGGGGGAGAAAAACTGTTTTTT. It translates to CASRLFSTGGEKLFF.